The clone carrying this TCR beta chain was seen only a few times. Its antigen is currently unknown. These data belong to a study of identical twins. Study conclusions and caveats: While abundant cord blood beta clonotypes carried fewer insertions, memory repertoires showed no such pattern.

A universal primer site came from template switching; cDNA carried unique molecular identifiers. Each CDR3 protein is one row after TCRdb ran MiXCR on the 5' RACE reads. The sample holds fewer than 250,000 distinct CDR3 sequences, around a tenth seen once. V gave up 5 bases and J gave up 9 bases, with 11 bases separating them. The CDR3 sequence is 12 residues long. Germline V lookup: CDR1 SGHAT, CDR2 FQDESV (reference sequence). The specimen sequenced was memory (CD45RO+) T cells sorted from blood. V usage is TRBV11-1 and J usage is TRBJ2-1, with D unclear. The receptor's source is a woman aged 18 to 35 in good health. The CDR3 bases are TGTGCCAGCAGCCCCCAGACTGGTGAGCAGTTCTTC. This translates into CASSPQTGEQFF.